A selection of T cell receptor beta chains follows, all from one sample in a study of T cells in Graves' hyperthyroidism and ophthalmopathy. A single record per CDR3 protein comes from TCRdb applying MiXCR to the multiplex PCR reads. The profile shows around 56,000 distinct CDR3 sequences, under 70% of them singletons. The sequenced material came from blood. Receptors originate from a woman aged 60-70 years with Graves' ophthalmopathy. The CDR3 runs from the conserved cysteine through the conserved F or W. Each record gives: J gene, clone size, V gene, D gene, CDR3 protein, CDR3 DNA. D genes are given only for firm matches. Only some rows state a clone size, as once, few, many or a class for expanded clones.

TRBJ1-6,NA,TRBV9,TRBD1,CASSVGGGTGGTFGNSPLHF,TGTGCCAGCAGCGTAGGGGGGGGGACAGGGGGCACCTTTGGTAATTCACCCCTCCACTTT
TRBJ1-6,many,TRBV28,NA,CASSRTVPNSPLHF,TGTGCCAGCAGCAGGACAGTGCCTAATTCACCCCTCCACTTT
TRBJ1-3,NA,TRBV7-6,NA,CASSLEETGF,TGTGCCAGCAGCTTAGAGGAGACAGGTTTT
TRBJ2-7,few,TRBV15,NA,CATSRDEGDEQYF,TGTGCCACCAGCAGAGATGAGGGAGACGAGCAGTACTTC
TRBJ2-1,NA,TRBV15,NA,CATSRERNEQFF,TGTGCCACCAGCAGAGAACGCAATGAGCAGTTCTTC
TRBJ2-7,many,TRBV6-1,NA,CASCRSGGSYEQYF,TGTGCCAGCTGCCGAAGTGGCGGCTCCTACGAGCAGTACTTC
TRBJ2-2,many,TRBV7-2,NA,CASSLVSGTGELFF,TGTGCCAGCAGCTTAGTTTCCGGCACCGGGGAGCTGTTTTTT
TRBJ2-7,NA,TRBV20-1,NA,CSARNSPDYEQYF,TGCAGTGCTAGAAATTCGCCAGACTACGAGCAGTACTTC
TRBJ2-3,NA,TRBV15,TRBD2,CATSVGLAGGGEQYF,TGTGCCACCAGCGTCGGACTAGCGGGAGGGGGTGAGCAGTATTTT
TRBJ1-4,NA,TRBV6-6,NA,CASSYPGETNEKLFF,TGTGCCAGCAGTTACCCTGGGGAAACTAATGAAAAACTGTTTTTT
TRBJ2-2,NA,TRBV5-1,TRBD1,CASSSGQGRIAGELFF,TGCGCCAGCAGCTCCGGACAGGGAAGGATTGCCGGGGAGCTGTTTTTT
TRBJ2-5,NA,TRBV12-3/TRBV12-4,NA,CASSPQGEGETQYF,TGTGCCAGCAGTCCCCAGGGGGAGGGAGAGACCCAGTACTTC
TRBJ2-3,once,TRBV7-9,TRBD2,CASSFSGGAQDTQYF,TGTGCCAGCAGCTTTAGCGGGGGGGCCCAAGATACGCAGTATTTT
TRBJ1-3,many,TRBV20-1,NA,CSALNSDSRVGNTIYF,TGCAGTGCCCTAAATTCGGACAGTAGAGTTGGAAACACCATATATTTT
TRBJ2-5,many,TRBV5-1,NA,CASSLVAGWETQYF,TGCGCCAGCAGCTTGGTCGCAGGGTGGGAGACCCAGTACTTC
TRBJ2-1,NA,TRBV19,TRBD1,CASSSAGQGADEQFF,TGTGCCAGTAGTTCTGCGGGGCAGGGGGCGGATGAGCAGTTCTTC
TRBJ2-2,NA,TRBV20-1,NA,CSALAGVRVSGNTGELFF,TGCAGTGCTCTCGCTGGAGTAAGGGTCTCTGGAAACACCGGGGAGCTGTTTTTT
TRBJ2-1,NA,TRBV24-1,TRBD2,CATGLAGVDEQFF,TGTGCCACCGGCCTAGCGGGCGTCGATGAGCAGTTCTTC